A selection of T cell receptor beta chains follows, all from one sample in a study of neoadjuvant nivolumab and ipilimumab in lung cancer. TCRdb keeps only in-frame clones here, not all; method: immunoSEQ multiplex PCR. Of tens of thousands of clones listed, 65% to 85% are singletons. Sequences were derived from peripheral blood, sampled before neoadjuvant nivolumab, alone or with ipilimumab. The receptors were sampled from an adult with non-small cell lung cancer. Each CDR3 is given with its conserved first and last residue. The D gene is left open where the match is weak. Not all rows give a size; the values are once, few, many and, for expanded clones, a class.

abundance: .; j_gene: TRBJ2-3; v_gene: TRBV4-1; d_gene: .; CDR3aa: CASSQNGGAPDTQYF; CDR3nt: TGCGCCAGCAGCCAAAATGGGGGAGCACCAGATACGCAGTATTTT
abundance: .; j_gene: TRBJ2-2; v_gene: TRBV11-2; d_gene: TRBD2; CDR3aa: CASSLAGGTGELFF; CDR3nt: TGTGCCAGCAGCTTAGCGGGGGGGACCGGGGAGCTGTTTTTT
abundance: .; j_gene: TRBJ2-5; v_gene: TRBV5-6; d_gene: TRBD2; CDR3aa: CASSSAGAETQYF; CDR3nt: TGTGCCAGCAGCTCAGCGGGGGCAGAGACCCAGTACTTC
abundance: .; j_gene: TRBJ2-7; v_gene: TRBV2; d_gene: .; CDR3aa: CASRSQSAPRKQYF; CDR3nt: TGTGCCAGCAGGAGTCAGAGTGCCCCTAGAAAGCAGTACTTC
abundance: few; j_gene: TRBJ1-1; v_gene: TRBV6-1; d_gene: .; CDR3aa: CASSVGPGRGLTEAFF; CDR3nt: TGTGCCAGCAGTGTCGGACCTGGGCGGGGATTAACTGAAGCTTTCTTT
abundance: .; j_gene: TRBJ2-3; v_gene: TRBV28; d_gene: TRBD2; CDR3aa: CASSSLAGGGQYF; CDR3nt: TGTGCCAGCAGTTCTTTAGCGGGGGGCGGGCAGTATTTT
abundance: .; j_gene: TRBJ1-6; v_gene: TRBV10-3; d_gene: TRBD1; CDR3aa: CAITATGSDSPLHF; CDR3nt: TGTGCCATCACGGCGACAGGGTCGGATTCACCCCTCCACTTT
abundance: .; j_gene: TRBJ1-2; v_gene: TRBV5-5; d_gene: TRBD1; CDR3aa: CASSWEPTGKYGYTF; CDR3nt: TGTGCCAGCAGCTGGGAACCGACAGGGAAATATGGCTACACCTTC
abundance: .; j_gene: TRBJ2-1; v_gene: TRBV6-4; d_gene: .; CDR3aa: CASPLGRGTYNEQFF; CDR3nt: TGTGCCAGCCCCCTAGGACGGGGGACCTACAATGAGCAGTTCTTC
abundance: few; j_gene: TRBJ1-6; v_gene: TRBV5-1; d_gene: TRBD1; CDR3aa: CASSSSGTDNSPLHF; CDR3nt: TGCGCCAGCAGCTCCTCCGGGACAGATAATTCACCCCTCCACTTT
abundance: .; j_gene: TRBJ2-5; v_gene: TRBV7-2; d_gene: .; CDR3aa: CASSLEWGGETQYF; CDR3nt: TGTGCCAGCAGCTTAGAGTGGGGTGGGGAGACCCAGTACTTC
abundance: .; j_gene: TRBJ2-1; v_gene: TRBV5-1; d_gene: TRBD2; CDR3aa: CASSLARGGGEGEQFF; CDR3nt: TGCGCCAGCAGCTTGGCTAGAGGCGGGGGTGAGGGTGAGCAGTTCTTC
abundance: .; j_gene: TRBJ1-1; v_gene: TRBV2; d_gene: TRBD1; CDR3aa: CASKIGQATSTEAFF; CDR3nt: TGTGCCAGCAAAATAGGACAGGCGACGAGCACTGAAGCTTTCTTT
abundance: .; j_gene: TRBJ2-7; v_gene: TRBV6-5; d_gene: TRBD1; CDR3aa: CASSTGTGRYEQYF; CDR3nt: TGTGCCAGCAGTACCGGGACAGGGCGATACGAGCAGTACTTC
abundance: once; j_gene: TRBJ1-5; v_gene: TRBV5-6; d_gene: .; CDR3aa: CASSYDSNQPQHF; CDR3nt: TGTGCCAGCAGCTACGACAGCAATCAGCCCCAGCATTTT
abundance: .; j_gene: TRBJ2-5; v_gene: TRBV7-9; d_gene: .; CDR3aa: CASSLLPGQPPMGETQYF; CDR3nt: TGTGCCAGCAGCTTACTGCCGGGACAACCTCCAATGGGAGAGACCCAGTACTTC
abundance: .; j_gene: TRBJ1-2; v_gene: TRBV6-6; d_gene: .; CDR3aa: CASSYVGENYGYTF; CDR3nt: TGTGCCAGCAGTTACGTGGGGGAGAACTATGGCTACACCTTC
abundance: .; j_gene: TRBJ2-7; v_gene: TRBV5-1; d_gene: TRBD1; CDR3aa: CASSLDRGREGEQYF; CDR3nt: TGCGCCAGCAGCTTGGACAGGGGGCGCGAGGGCGAGCAGTACTTC
abundance: .; j_gene: TRBJ1-6; v_gene: TRBV2; d_gene: .; CDR3aa: CASSGRQIVDSPLHF; CDR3nt: TGTGCCAGCAGTGGTAGACAGATCGTTGATTCACCCCTCCACTTT
abundance: once; j_gene: TRBJ2-7; v_gene: TRBV4-1; d_gene: TRBD1; CDR3aa: CASSHTGTGSYEQYF; CDR3nt: TGCGCCAGCAGCCACACCGGGACAGGGTCCTACGAGCAGTACTTC
abundance: .; j_gene: TRBJ2-3; v_gene: TRBV7-2; d_gene: .; CDR3aa: CASSLSATWDTQYF; CDR3nt: TGTGCCAGCAGCTTATCCGCTACCTGGGATACGCAGTATTTT
abundance: .; j_gene: TRBJ1-4; v_gene: TRBV7-8; d_gene: .; CDR3aa: CASRGIGEKLFF; CDR3nt: TGTGCCAGCAGGGGCATCGGGGAAAAACTGTTTTTT
abundance: .; j_gene: TRBJ2-3; v_gene: TRBV2; d_gene: .; CDR3aa: CASSRTSLRTDTQYF; CDR3nt: TGTGCCAGCAGCCGAACAAGCCTTCGCACAGATACGCAGTATTTT
abundance: .; j_gene: TRBJ1-2; v_gene: TRBV5-8; d_gene: .; CDR3aa: CASSSLGGTGYTF; CDR3nt: TGTGCCAGCAGCTCCTTAGGAGGGACTGGCTACACCTTC
abundance: .; j_gene: TRBJ2-7; v_gene: TRBV7-8; d_gene: .; CDR3aa: CASSLAPGAGYEQYF; CDR3nt: TGTGCCAGCAGCTTAGCGCCGGGTGCAGGCTACGAGCAGTACTTC
abundance: .; j_gene: TRBJ1-2; v_gene: TRBV2; d_gene: .; CDR3aa: CASGQDLYGYTF; CDR3nt: TGTGCCAGTGGACAAGACCTCTATGGCTACACCTTC